The next 30 T cell receptor beta chains were all read from a single sample in a study of cytomegalovirus exposure and HLA in healthy donors (TCRdb year 2017). Libraries were constructed by the immunoSEQ multiplex PCR assay. For the multiplex PCR, a mixture combining 60 forward primers for TCR Vbeta segments and 13 reverse primers for TCR Jbeta segments was used. TCRdb stores this immuneACCESS table with in-frame sequences only. Part of the clones is absent; in the studies checked, under half of the shortfall reflects unresolved V genes, and no reason is known for the rest. The sample table holds about 130,000 clones, of which 75% to 85% were seen once. The ten most abundant clones make up approximately 8.4% of the sample. Specimen: PBMCs. The receptors were gathered from a young man in good health and CMV-seropositive.

As concerns this clone: Distinct nucleotide sequences in the sample also encode this CDR3. V usage is TRBV5-8 and J usage is TRBJ2-3; tentatively, D is TRBD1 (5 bases). Trimming pared 0 bases from V and 6 bases from J, leaving 11 bases between. Germline-derived CDR1 and CDR2 are SGHTS and YDEGEE. The CDR3 runs to 14 residues. CDR3 residues: CASSLGGPMDTQYF. DNA of the CDR3: TGTGCCAGCAGCTTGGGGGGCCCGATGGATACGCAGTATTTT.

The chain links TRBV28 to TRBJ1-1; D not certain. CDR1 is MDHEN and CDR2 is SYDVKM in the germline V gene. The CDR3 is 13 amino acids. The CDR3: CASLPFSNTEAFF. CDR3 bases: TGTGCATCCCTACCCTTTTCGAACACTGAAGCTTTCTTT.

The chain couples TRBV28 to TRBJ1-2; 10 bases match TRBD1. Germline assignment: CDR1 MDHEN and CDR2 SYDVKM. The CDR3 runs 19 residues. V shed 8 bases and J 3 bases; nucleotides not matched to a gene: 21. CDR3 DNA: TGTGCCAGCCAATACGTTTGGGCGGGACAGGGGTTCGTCGACTATGGCTACACCTTC. Protein: CASQYVWAGQGFVDYGYTF.

The chain is built from TRBV2 and TRBJ1-5; a weak D match, TRBD1 (5 bases). There are 16 residues in the CDR3. The germline CDR1 and CDR2 sequences are SNHLY and FYNNEI. The V end was cut by 2 bases, the J end by 3 bases, with 14 bases between. The CDR3 nucleotides are TGTGCCAGCAGTGAAAGATACCCAGGGTCCAATCAGCCCCAGCATTTT. The encoded protein is CASSERYPGSNQPQHF.

The sample holds a few counts of this clone. The chain has TRBV5-1 and TRBJ2-3, with D perhaps TRBD1 (5 bases). There are 15 residues in the CDR3. V shed 4 bases and J shed 1 base, with 13 bases lying between them. CDR1 is SGHRS, CDR2 YFSETQ, per germline. The CDR3 bases are TGCGCCAGCAGCCCTGGCAGGGATCGCACAGATACGCAGTATTTT. Translation gives CASSPGRDRTDTQYF.

This clone was seen a few times. This rearrangement joins TRBV6-6 to TRBJ2-1; perhaps TRBD1 as D (5 bases). Trimming left V 5 bases short and J 4 bases short, with 12 bases between. Germline V gene lookup returns CDR1 MNHNY and CDR2 SVGAGI (reference sequence). This CDR3 has 14 residues. CDR3 coding DNA: TGTGCCAGCAGTAAGACAGTCCAATACAATGAGCAGTTCTTC. It encodes CASSKTVQYNEQFF.

The CDR3 is CAWRYRNEQFF. The CDR3 nucleotides are TGTGCCTGGAGGTACAGGAATGAGCAGTTCTTC. The rearrangement joins TRBV30 to TRBJ2-1, with TRBD1 as a possible D gene (5 bases). In germline, CDR1 is GTSNPN, CDR2 SVGIG (reference sequence). This CDR3 spans 11 amino acids. V lost 3 bases, J lost 7 bases, and 7 bases lay in between. The full variable domain, completed using reference TRBV30 and TRBJ2-1, is SQTIHQWPATLVQPVGSPLSLECTVEGTSNPNLYWYRQAAGRGLQLLFYSVGIGQISSEVPQNLSASRPQDRQFILSSKKLLLSDSGFYLCAWRYRNEQFFGPGTRLTVL.

As regards this clone: Other DNA sequences in this sample translate to the same CDR3. CDR3 residues: CASSVAAGGGGGRLGEQYF. The CDR3 nucleotides read TGTGCCAGCAGCGTAGCGGCGGGTGGCGGCGGGGGCCGGCTCGGCGAGCAGTACTTC. The rearrangement joins TRBV9 to TRBJ2-7; a possible D gene is TRBD2 (7 bases). This CDR3 region has 19 residues. V shed 0 bases and J shed 6 bases, with 28 bases lying between them. Germline V CDR1 and CDR2: SGDLS, YYNGEE.

This clone appeared a few times. The CDR3 here is CSVDHAGSYEQYF. Here the CDR3 DNA reads TGCAGCGTTGACCATGCGGGATCCTACGAGCAGTACTTC. The chain couples TRBV29-1 to TRBJ2-7; maybe TRBD2 (6 bases). The germline V and J ends were trimmed by 3 bases and 1 base, with 10 bases remaining between them. The CDR3 loop spans 13 amino acids. The germline CDR1 and CDR2 sequences are SQVTM and ANQGSEA.

V usage is TRBV6-6 and J usage is TRBJ2-3; 8 nucleotides align to TRBD2. Germline V gene sequence: CDR1 MNHNY, CDR2 SVGAGI (reference sequence). With 2 bases clipped from V and 2 bases from J, the junction kept 6 bases outside the gene matches. The CDR3 spans 16 residues. As DNA, the CDR3 is TGTGCCAGCAGTTACCCTTATAGCGGGGACACAGATACGCAGTATTTT. This sequence encodes CASSYPYSGDTDTQYF.

This clone occurred once. This chain links TRBV27 with TRBJ1-1, with a weak D call TRBD1 (5 bases). The CDR3 runs 16 residues. Looked up from germline, CDR1 is MNHEY and CDR2 is SMNVEV (reference sequence). Between the trimmed V and J ends, which lost 1 base and 3 bases, there was a span of 15 bases. CDR3 sequence reads: CASSLLTQGKDTEAFF. The DNA for the CDR3 is TGTGCCAGCAGTTTATTAACGCAGGGAAAAGACACTGAAGCTTTCTTT.

The rearrangement joins TRBV6-1 to TRBJ2-7; possible D gene TRBD2, 5 bases. Germline lookup yields CDR1 MNHNS and CDR2 SASEGT. V was clipped by 6 bases and J by 3 bases, with 12 bases between them. CDR3 size: 13 residues. The CDR3 bases are TGTGCCAGCAGGACGAATGCGGGCTACGAGCAGTACTTC. Protein sequence: CASRTNAGYEQYF.

The chain combines TRBV27 with TRBJ2-7; TRBD1 agrees at 8 bases. Germline V gene sequence: CDR1 MNHEY, CDR2 SMNVEV (reference sequence). V lost 4 bases to trimming and J lost 6 bases; unmatched junction nucleotides: 5. The CDR3 covers 13 residues. This chain's CDR3 is CASSSVGQGEQYF. The CDR3 nucleotides read TGTGCCAGCAGTTCGGTAGGACAGGGCGAGCAGTACTTC.

The chain couples TRBV6-6 to TRBJ2-3; no clear D gene. This CDR3 has 13 amino acids. Germline lookup yields CDR1 MNHNY and CDR2 SVGAGI (reference sequence). Trimming left V 1 base short and J 3 bases short, with 5 bases between. The DNA of the CDR3 is TGTGCCAGCAGTTACTTAGTGACAGATACGCAGTATTTT. Translation gives CASSYLVTDTQYF.

This clone occurred a few times. The rearrangement links TRBV5-1 to TRBJ1-1, with D possibly TRBD1 on 6 matching bases. Germline-derived CDR1 and CDR2 are SGHRS and YFSETQ. The V end lost 1 base, the J end lost 0 bases, and 16 bases lay between the germline ends. This CDR3 is 17 amino acids long. CDR3 coding DNA: TGCGCCAGCAGCTTGAGGCAGGCCGGGGGGCTGAACACTGAAGCTTTCTTT. This translates into CASSLRQAGGLNTEAFF.

This clone was seen a few times. The chain has TRBV6-5 and TRBJ1-1, with a possible D match to TRBD1 (5 bases). This CDR3 contains 13 residues. CDR1 MNHEY and CDR2 SVGAGI come from the germline V gene. V lost 8 bases, J lost 3 bases, and 13 bases lay in between. The CDR3 coding sequence is TGTGCCAGCCGGGAGGGGTGGTACACTGAAGCTTTCTTT. Protein product: CASREGWYTEAFF.

The J gene is TRBJ2-7, the V gene TRBV12-5, with TRBD1 matching over 10 bases. The V gene end was trimmed by 3 bases and the J gene end by 3 bases; junction bases not matched to a gene: 5. There are 15 residues in the CDR3. The germline CDR1 and CDR2 sequences are LGHNT and FRNRAP. CDR3 nucleotides: TGTGCTAGTGGTTTACACTGGACAGGGGGCTACGAGCAGTACTTC. As protein: CASGLHWTGGYEQYF.

V and J are TRBV7-9 and TRBJ2-7, with 10 bases fitting TRBD1. V was pared by 6 bases and J by 3 bases, with 2 bases of the junction left unmatched. The CDR3 is 13 residues long. Germline CDR1 reads SEHNR; CDR2 reads FQNEAQ (reference sequence). The CDR3 spells CASSWTGGYEQYF. Written as DNA, the CDR3 is TGTGCCAGCAGTTGGACAGGGGGCTACGAGCAGTACTTC. Full variable domain (rest looked up from reference TRBV7-9 and TRBJ2-7): DTGVSQNPRHKITKRGQNVTFRCDPISEHNRLYWYRQTLGQGPEFLTYFQNEAQLEKSRLLSDRFSAERPKGSFSTLEIQRTEQGDSAMYLCASSWTGGYEQYFGPGTRLTVT.

A few counts support this clone. The rearrangement joins TRBV4-1 to TRBJ2-3; D is perhaps TRBD1 (6 bases). Looked up from germline, CDR1 is MGHRA and CDR2 is YSYEKL. CDR3 length equals 16 residues. Trimming pared 2 bases from V and 2 bases from J, leaving 14 bases between. CDR3 in amino acids: CASSQWGPGITDTQYF. Written as DNA, the CDR3 is TGCGCCAGCAGCCAATGGGGGCCAGGGATCACAGATACGCAGTATTTT.

This clone was counted only a few times. This rearrangement joins TRBV7-8 to TRBJ2-1; 8 nucleotides align to TRBD1. CDR1 SGHVS and CDR2 FQNEAQ come from the germline V gene. The length of the CDR3 is 16 residues. V gave up 5 bases and J gave up 4 bases; unmatched junction bases: 10. CDR3 coding DNA: TGTGCCAGCAGCACTCGACAGGGGTCGGCGTACAATGAGCAGTTCTTC. It specifies CASSTRQGSAYNEQFF.

The chain has TRBV18 and TRBJ1-5; no definite D call. V lost 6 bases and J lost 2, with 17 bases in between. The CDR3 is 16 residues long. Germline values: CDR1 KGHSH, CDR2 LQKENI. The CDR3 DNA follows: TGTGCCAGCTCGCAAAACGGAGCCTCGGGCAATCAGCCCCAGCATTTT. It encodes CASSQNGASGNQPQHF.

The gene calls are TRBV6-5 and TRBJ1-1; D uncertain. V gave up 2 bases and J gave up 4 bases, with 14 bases separating them. CDR1 and CDR2 from the germline V gene are MNHEY and SVGAGI. The CDR3 totals 15 residues. CDR3: CASSYTYSRATEAFF. The CDR3 region has the DNA TGTGCCAGCAGTTACACCTACTCGCGGGCCACTGAAGCTTTCTTT.

For the CDR3, the DNA is TGTGCCAGCAGCTTGACAGGGGGCGCGGGGAATTCACCCCTCCACTTT. Translated: CASSLTGGAGNSPLHF. J is TRBJ1-6 and V is TRBV5-6, with 9 bases that match TRBD1. In germline, CDR1 is SGHDT, CDR2 YYEEEE. This CDR3 is 16 amino acids long. J lost 7 bases, V lost 1 base, and 6 bases had no gene match. The whole variable domain, filled in from reference TRBV5-6 and TRBJ1-6, reads DAGVTQSPTHLIKTRGQQVTLRCSPKSGHDTVSWYQQALGQGPQFIFQYYEEEERQRGNFPDRFSGHQFPNYSSELNVNALLLGDSALYLCASSLTGGAGNSPLHFGNGTRLTVT.

The sample holds a few counts of this clone. The J gene is TRBJ2-3, the V gene TRBV5-4; D uncertain. The CDR3 totals 14 residues. Germline CDR1 reads SGHNT; CDR2 reads YYREEE (reference sequence). V was clipped by 3 bases and J by 4 bases, with 12 bases between them. Here the CDR3 DNA reads TGTGCCAGCAGCTCCGATCGTCCGGCAGATACGCAGTATTTT. It encodes CASSSDRPADTQYF.

This chain's CDR3 is CASSESTTTAGTQYF. In DNA form, the CDR3 reads TGTGCCAGCAGTGAATCGACAACAACCGCCGGGACCCAGTACTTC. The V gene is TRBV25-1, the J gene TRBJ2-5; D uncertain. V lost 1 base and J 7 bases, leaving 16 bases between the germline ends. Germline CDR1 MGHDK, CDR2 SYGVNS. This CDR3 spans 15 amino acids.

The chain is built from TRBV5-1 and TRBJ1-3; D not certain. The germline V gene encodes CDR1 SGHRS and CDR2 YFSETQ. The CDR3 contains 14 residues. Trimming took 0 bases from V and 4 from J, leaving 8 bases between them. The CDR3 DNA reads as TGCGCCAGCAGCTTGGCTGGAGAGGGAAACACCATATATTTT. Its protein product is CASSLAGEGNTIYF.

This rearrangement joins TRBV13 to TRBJ2-6; 9 bases fit TRBD1. Germline V gives CDR1 PRHDT, CDR2 FYEKMQ (reference sequence). The CDR3 extends over 21 amino acids. V gave up 3 bases and J gave up 2 bases; unmatched junction bases: 17. The CDR3 region is CASSFVGWAGQGIAGANVLTF. The DNA for the CDR3 is TGTGCCAGCAGCTTTGTAGGATGGGCTGGACAGGGGATTGCTGGGGCCAACGTCCTGACTTTC.

In this sample, this clone turned up a few times. The chain employs TRBV13 and TRBJ1-2, with TRBD1 as a possible D gene (6 bases). The germline V gene encodes CDR1 PRHDT and CDR2 FYEKMQ (reference sequence). V was trimmed by 1 base and J by 0 bases, leaving 15 bases between them. The CDR3 extends over 17 amino acids. The CDR3 protein is CASSLDWDISSNYGYTF. DNA for the CDR3: TGTGCCAGCAGCTTAGACTGGGACATCTCCTCTAACTATGGCTACACCTTC.

The chain joins TRBV9 to TRBJ1-1, with 12 nucleotides matching TRBD1. The CDR3 length is 14 residues. The germline CDR1 and CDR2 sequences are SGDLS and YYNGEE. V was clipped by 3 bases and J by 11 bases; unmatched bases: 8. CDR3 protein: CASSDGTGGRRAFF. The CDR3 DNA follows: TGTGCCAGCAGCGACGGGACAGGGGGCCGGCGGGCTTTCTTT.

The V gene is TRBV14, the J gene TRBJ2-7; 10 bases match TRBD1. The junction had 0 bases not matched to a gene; V was cut back by 1 base and J by 3 bases. The CDR3 is made up of 14 amino acids. The germline gives CDR1 SGHDN, CDR2 FVKESK. The CDR3, as DNA: TGTGCCAGCAGCCAAGGGACAGGGGGCTACGAGCAGTACTTC. This gives the protein CASSQGTGGYEQYF.